This T cell receptor (beta chain) was sequenced during a study of CXCR3-negative and CXCR3-positive naive CD8 T cells. Every CD8+ T cell subset underwent triplicate sorting at 250,000 to 300,000 cells apiece. By phenotype, naive CD8+ T cells were CD45RO-CCR7+CD27+CD95-. The CDR3 runs 13 residues. Germline CDR1 reads SGDLS; CDR2 reads YYNGEE. 5' RACE that incorporated UMI labels was used to prepare the TRB cDNA libraries. TCRdb reprocessed the 5' RACE reads, with one entry per CDR3 protein and no DNA. This specimen shows roughly 130,000 distinct CDR3 sequences; the ten leading clones hold 0.5% to 0.7%. Overall study results and limits: CXCR3-positive naive cells carried more hydrophobic TRB CDR3s than CXCR3-negative ones.

On this clonotype itself: Its antigen is as yet unknown.

The specimen was naive CXCR3+ CD8+ T cells from blood. Subset indicated: CD45RO-CCR7+CD27+CD95- naive CD8+ T cells expressing CXCR3 (TNR3+). This TCR was recovered from a human donor in good health. Some clones in this sample may be carry-over from other donors' samples. The chain combines TRBV9 with TRBJ2-5; TCRdb calls TRBD1, which cannot be checked without DNA. CDR3 region: CASSLRGQETQYF.